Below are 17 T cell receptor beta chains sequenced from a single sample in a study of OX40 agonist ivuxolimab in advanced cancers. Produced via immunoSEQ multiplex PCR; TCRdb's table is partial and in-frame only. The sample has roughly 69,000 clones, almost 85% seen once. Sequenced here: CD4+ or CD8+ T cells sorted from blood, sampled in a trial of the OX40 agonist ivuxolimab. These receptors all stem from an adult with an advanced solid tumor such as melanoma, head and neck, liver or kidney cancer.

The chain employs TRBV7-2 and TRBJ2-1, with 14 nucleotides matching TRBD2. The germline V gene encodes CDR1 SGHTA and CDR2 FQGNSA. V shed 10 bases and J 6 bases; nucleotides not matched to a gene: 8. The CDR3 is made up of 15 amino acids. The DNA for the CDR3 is TGTGCCATACGACTAGCGGGAGGGCCTCCCAATGAGCAGTTCTTC. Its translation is CAIRLAGGPPNEQFF.

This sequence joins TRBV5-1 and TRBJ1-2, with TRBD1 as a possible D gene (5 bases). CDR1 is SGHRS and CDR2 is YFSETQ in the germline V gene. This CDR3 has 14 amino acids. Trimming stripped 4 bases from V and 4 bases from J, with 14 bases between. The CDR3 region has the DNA TGCGCCAGCAGCGTAAATTATCAGGGCTATGGCTACACCTTC. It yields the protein CASSVNYQGYGYTF.

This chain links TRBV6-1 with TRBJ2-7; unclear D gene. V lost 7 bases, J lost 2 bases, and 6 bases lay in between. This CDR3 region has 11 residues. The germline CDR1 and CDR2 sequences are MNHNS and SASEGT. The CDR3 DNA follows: TGTGCCAGCACACTGACCTACGAGCAGTACTTC. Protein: CASTLTYEQYF.

The chain's CDR3 is CASESLRGEQFF. In DNA, the CDR3 is TGTGCCAGCGAATCTTTAAGGGGTGAGCAGTTCTTC. This rearrangement joins TRBV6-5 to TRBJ2-1; the D gene is possibly TRBD1 (5 bases). The CDR3 extends over 12 amino acids. The germline V and J ends were trimmed by 8 bases and 9 bases, with 14 bases remaining between them. CDR1 is MNHEY and CDR2 is SVGAGI in the germline V gene.

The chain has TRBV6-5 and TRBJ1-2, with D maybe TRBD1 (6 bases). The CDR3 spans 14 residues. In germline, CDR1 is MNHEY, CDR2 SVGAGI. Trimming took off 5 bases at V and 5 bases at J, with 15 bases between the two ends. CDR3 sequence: CASSNGGLPYGYTF. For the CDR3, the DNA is TGTGCCAGCAGTAATGGGGGGCTTCCATATGGCTACACCTTC.

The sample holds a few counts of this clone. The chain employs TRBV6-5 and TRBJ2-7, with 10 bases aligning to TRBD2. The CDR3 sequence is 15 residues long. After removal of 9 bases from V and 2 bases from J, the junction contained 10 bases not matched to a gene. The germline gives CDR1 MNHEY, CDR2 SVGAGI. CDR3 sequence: CASGLAGAGAYEQYF. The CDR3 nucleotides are TGTGCCAGTGGTCTAGCGGGGGCAGGGGCCTACGAGCAGTACTTC.

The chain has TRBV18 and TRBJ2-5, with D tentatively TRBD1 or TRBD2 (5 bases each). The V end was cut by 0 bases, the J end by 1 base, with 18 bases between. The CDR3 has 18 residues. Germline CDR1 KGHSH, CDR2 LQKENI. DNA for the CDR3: TGTGCCAGCTCACCACCGTCCCTGGGGGTCTTGGGCCAAGAGACCCAGTACTTC. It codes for CASSPPSLGVLGQETQYF.

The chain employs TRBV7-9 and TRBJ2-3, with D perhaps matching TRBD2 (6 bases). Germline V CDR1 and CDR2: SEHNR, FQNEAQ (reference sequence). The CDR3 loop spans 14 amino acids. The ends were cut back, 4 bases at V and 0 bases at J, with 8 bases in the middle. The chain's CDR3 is CASSWSGSTDTQYF. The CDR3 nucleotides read TGTGCCAGCAGCTGGAGCGGGAGCACAGATACGCAGTATTTT.

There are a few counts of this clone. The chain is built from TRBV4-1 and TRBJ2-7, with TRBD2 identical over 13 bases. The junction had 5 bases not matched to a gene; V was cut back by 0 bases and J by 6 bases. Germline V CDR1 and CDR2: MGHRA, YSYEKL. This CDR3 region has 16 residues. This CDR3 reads CASSQDRTSGSGEQYF. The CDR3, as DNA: TGCGCCAGCAGCCAAGATAGGACTAGCGGGAGTGGCGAGCAGTACTTC.

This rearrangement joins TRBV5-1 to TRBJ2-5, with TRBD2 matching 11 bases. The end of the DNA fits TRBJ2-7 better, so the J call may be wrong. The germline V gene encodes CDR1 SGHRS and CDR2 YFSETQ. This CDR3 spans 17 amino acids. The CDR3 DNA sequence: TGCGCCAGCAGCTTGGGACTAGCGGGATGGGAGGCATACGAGCAGTACTTC. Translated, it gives CASSLGLAGWEAYEQYF.

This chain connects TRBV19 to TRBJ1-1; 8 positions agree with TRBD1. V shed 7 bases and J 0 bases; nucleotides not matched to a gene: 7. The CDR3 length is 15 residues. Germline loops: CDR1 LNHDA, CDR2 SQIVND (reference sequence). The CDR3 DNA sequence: TGTGCCAGTACCAGAGGGACAGGCTTGAACACTGAAGCTTTCTTT. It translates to CASTRGTGLNTEAFF.

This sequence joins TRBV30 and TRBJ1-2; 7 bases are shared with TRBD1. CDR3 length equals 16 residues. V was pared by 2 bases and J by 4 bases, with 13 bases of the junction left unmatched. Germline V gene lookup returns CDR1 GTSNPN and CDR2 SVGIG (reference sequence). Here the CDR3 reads CAWSPAGTELFYGYTF. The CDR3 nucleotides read TGTGCCTGGAGTCCAGCCGGGACAGAATTATTCTATGGCTACACCTTC.

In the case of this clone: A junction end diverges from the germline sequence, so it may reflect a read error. The CDR3, as DNA: TGTGCCAGCAGTGAAGACCAGGGGAGGATCGCCTTC. Protein: CASSEDQGRIAF. The chain is built from TRBV2 and TRBJ1-2; possibly TRBD1 for D (6 bases). In germline, CDR1 is SNHLY, CDR2 FYNNEI. This CDR3 has 12 residues.

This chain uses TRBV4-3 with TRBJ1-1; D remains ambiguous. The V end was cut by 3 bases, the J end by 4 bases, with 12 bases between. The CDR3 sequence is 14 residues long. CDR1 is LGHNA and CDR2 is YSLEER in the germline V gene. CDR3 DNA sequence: TGCGCCAGCAGCCATGACCGCACGGGCACTGAAGCTTTCTTT. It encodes CASSHDRTGTEAFF.

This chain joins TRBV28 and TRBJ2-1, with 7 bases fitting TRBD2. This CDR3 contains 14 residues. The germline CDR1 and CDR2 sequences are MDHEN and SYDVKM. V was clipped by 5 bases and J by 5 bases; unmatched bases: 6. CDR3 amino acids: CASSLRDYHNEQFF. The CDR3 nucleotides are TGTGCCAGCAGTCTCCGGGACTACCACAATGAGCAGTTCTTC.

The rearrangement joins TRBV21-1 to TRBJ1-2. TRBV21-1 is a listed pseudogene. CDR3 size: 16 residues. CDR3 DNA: TGTGCCAGCAGCCCACGAAGGCCGGACCGAAACTATGGCTACACCTTC. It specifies CASSPRRPDRNYGYTF.

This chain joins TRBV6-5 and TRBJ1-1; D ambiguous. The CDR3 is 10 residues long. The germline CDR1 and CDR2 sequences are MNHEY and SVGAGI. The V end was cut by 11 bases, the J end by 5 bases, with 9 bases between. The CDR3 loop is CAGGRTEAFF. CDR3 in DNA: TGTGCCGGAGGGCGAACTGAAGCTTTCTTT.